This TCR beta chain was captured in a study of human T cells and chemical hapten exposure. This clonotype was detected a few times. Described time point: patch test 2, 6 weeks after DPC sensitization. As for treatment: therapeutic diphenylcyclopropenone sensitization with weekly scalp DPC. In germline, CDR1 is SEHNR, CDR2 FQNEAQ (reference sequence). The trim removed 5 bases at V and 5 bases at J, leaving 9 bases unmatched. This CDR3 is built from 16 residues. Within the library, unique molecular identifiers were attached to each individual cDNA molecule. TCRdb used MiXCR to reprocess the RACE reads, holding one entry per CDR3 protein. The data contain roughly 100,000 distinct CDR3 sequences, over 7.5% of them singletons.

This chain links TRBV7-9 with TRBJ2-7; 13 bases agree with TRBD2. The sequences come from whole blood, collected in connection with sensitization to the hapten diphenylcyclopropenone (DPC). This TCR came from a woman in her forties with alopecia areata. Some clones in this sample may be carry-over from other donors' samples. The CDR3 sequence: CASSPPLAGGPHEQYF. CDR3 DNA: TGTGCCAGCAGCCCCCCACTAGCGGGAGGGCCCCACGAGCAGTACTTC.